Listed below are T cell receptor beta chains from one sample, sequenced in a study of PD-1 blockade in mismatch repair-deficient tumors. Libraries were prepared by immunoSEQ multiplex PCR; TCRdb keeps only in-frame clonotypes and omits some of them. The sample lists 56,000 or so clones, about 80% occurring once. The input for sequencing was peripheral blood, taken 4 weeks after starting pembrolizumab. These TCRs come from an adult with mismatch repair-deficient cancer. The CDR3 runs from the conserved cysteine through the conserved F or W. The D gene is left open where the match is weak. For some rows the clone size is stated as once, few or many, or as a class when expanded; others skip it.

-	-	15	TRBV6-4	TRBJ2-1	CASSASADSYNEQFF	TGTGCCAGCAGTGCTAGCGCGGACTCCTACAATGAGCAGTTCTTC
-	-	13	TRBV7-8	TRBJ2-7	CASSSSRGGEQYF	TGTGCCAGCAGCTCAAGTAGGGGGGGCGAGCAGTACTTC
-	-	15	TRBV11-2	TRBJ1-3	CASSSDSNAGNTIYF	TGTGCCAGCAGCTCCGATTCTAACGCTGGAAACACCATATATTTT
TRBD2	few	14	TRBV29-1	TRBJ2-3	CSGKREGRSDTQYF	TGCAGCGGGAAGCGGGAGGGCCGATCGGATACGCAGTATTTT
-	few	16	TRBV19	TRBJ2-1	CASNRVAPSSYNEQFF	TGTGCCAGTAATCGGGTTGCACCGAGCTCCTACAATGAGCAGTTCTTC
-	-	12	TRBV29-1	TRBJ2-3	CSVEARGDTQYF	TGCAGCGTTGAAGCACGAGGGGATACGCAGTATTTT
-	few	14	TRBV19	TRBJ1-1	CASHSQGMNTEAFF	TGTGCCAGCCACTCCCAGGGAATGAACACTGAAGCTTTCTTT
-	-	15	TRBV19	TRBJ1-4	CASSIGGGTNEKLFF	TGTGCCAGTAGTATAGGTGGGGGCACTAATGAAAAACTGTTTTTT
-	once	15	TRBV6-1	TRBJ2-7	CASSEGQGGRYEQYF	TGTGCCAGCAGTGAAGGGCAGGGCGGCCGGTACGAGCAGTACTTC
-	-	15	TRBV15	TRBJ2-3	CATSSRGYPTDTQYF	TGTGCCACCAGCAGCCGGGGCTATCCCACAGATACGCAGTATTTT
TRBD1	-	15	TRBV7-8	TRBJ2-7	CASSLGQGAFGEQYF	TGTGCCAGCAGCCTTGGGCAGGGGGCCTTCGGGGAGCAGTACTTC
-	few	13	TRBV30	TRBJ2-5	CAWSGGPQETQYF	TGTGCCTGGAGCGGGGGGCCCCAAGAGACCCAGTACTTC
TRBD1	-	19	TRBV13	TRBJ1-1	CASSLVGWDRGYRDTEAFF	TGTGCCAGCAGCTTAGTGGGCTGGGACAGGGGCTACAGGGACACTGAAGCTTTCTTT
TRBD2	-	16	TRBV25-1	TRBJ2-3	CASSERLAGAQDTQYF	TGTGCCAGCAGCGAAAGACTAGCGGGAGCCCAAGATACGCAGTATTTT
TRBD2	-	14	TRBV11-2	TRBJ2-1	CASAGGRRNNEQFF	TGTGCCAGCGCGGGCGGGAGGAGGAACAATGAGCAGTTCTTC
-	once	14	TRBV6-5	TRBJ1-1	CASMRGNENTEAFF	TGTGCCAGCATGAGGGGGAACGAGAACACTGAAGCTTTCTTT
TRBD2	-	16	TRBV5-5	TRBJ2-3	CASSSRSGSTADTQYF	TGTGCCAGCAGCTCCAGAAGCGGGAGTACTGCAGATACGCAGTATTTT
-	-	14	TRBV14	TRBJ1-4	CASSRLGDKEKLFF	TGTGCCAGCAGCCGACTAGGGGACAAAGAAAAACTGTTTTTT
-	few	15	TRBV5-1	TRBJ2-6	CASSLDGSGANVLTF	TGCGCCAGCAGCTTGGACGGGTCTGGGGCCAACGTCCTGACTTTC
-	-	11	TRBV9	TRBJ1-3	CASKAGNTIYF	TGTGCCAGCAAAGCCGGAAACACCATATATTTT